Listed below are T cell receptor beta chains from one sample, sequenced in a study of blood T cell repertoires in COVID-19. TCRdb's copy holds only in-frame clones and misses some; the assay was immunoSEQ multiplex PCR. The sample lists over 130,000 clones, roughly 88% seen once, with roughly 30% in the top ten. The material sequenced was peripheral blood. These receptors all come from a human donor in a cohort sampled during active COVID-19. The CDR3 runs from the conserved cysteine through the conserved F or W. A D gene is named only where the DNA matches it firmly. Part of the rows lack a size; the others show once, few, many or a class for expanded clones.

CDR3 protein: CASSSLVADTQYF
CDR3 DNA: TGCGCCAGCAGCTCCCTAGTTGCGGATACGCAGTATTTT
J gene: TRBJ2-3
D gene: -
clone size: -
V gene: TRBV5-1

CDR3 protein: CASSPGTGGPPGELFF
CDR3 DNA: TGTGCCAGCAGCCCGGGGACAGGGGGCCCCCCCGGGGAGCTGTTTTTT
J gene: TRBJ2-2
D gene: TRBD1
clone size: -
V gene: TRBV11-3

CDR3 protein: CASSSDRVETQYF
CDR3 DNA: TGTGCCAGCAGCTCGGACAGGGTGGAGACCCAGTACTTC
J gene: TRBJ2-5
D gene: TRBD1
clone size: once
V gene: TRBV9

CDR3 protein: CATSDLERGVEQFF
CDR3 DNA: TGTGCCACCAGTGATTTGGAGCGGGGGGTTGAGCAGTTCTTC
J gene: TRBJ2-1
D gene: TRBD2
clone size: once
V gene: TRBV24-1

CDR3 protein: CATSARTADSYEQYF
CDR3 DNA: TGTGCCACCAGTGCAAGAACAGCGGACTCCTACGAGCAGTACTTC
J gene: TRBJ2-7
D gene: -
clone size: -
V gene: TRBV24-1

CDR3 protein: CASGWGSPPYEQYF
CDR3 DNA: TGTGCTAGTGGTTGGGGCAGCCCCCCCTACGAGCAGTACTTC
J gene: TRBJ2-7
D gene: -
clone size: -
V gene: TRBV12-5

CDR3 protein: CASSLVEGYGYTF
CDR3 DNA: TGTGCCAGCAGTCTGGTCGAGGGTTATGGCTACACCTTC
J gene: TRBJ1-2
D gene: -
clone size: -
V gene: TRBV2

CDR3 protein: CASSFLLAGDFQETQYF
CDR3 DNA: TGTGCCAGCAGCTTCCTCCTAGCGGGGGATTTCCAAGAGACCCAGTACTTC
J gene: TRBJ2-5
D gene: TRBD2
clone size: -
V gene: TRBV11-2

CDR3 protein: CASSQSQGRCNQPQHF
CDR3 DNA: TGCGCCAGCAGTCAATCTCAGGGAAGGTGCAATCAGCCCCAGCATTTT
J gene: TRBJ1-5
D gene: -
clone size: -
V gene: TRBV23-1

CDR3 protein: CASSKRGQDQPQHF
CDR3 DNA: TGTGCCAGCAGTAAAAGGGGGCAAGATCAGCCCCAGCATTTT
J gene: TRBJ1-5
D gene: TRBD1
clone size: -
V gene: TRBV6-5

CDR3 protein: CASSSIAGAPGELFF
CDR3 DNA: TGCGCCAGCAGCTCGATAGCGGGGGCCCCGGGGGAGCTGTTTTTT
J gene: TRBJ2-2
D gene: TRBD2
clone size: -
V gene: TRBV5-1

CDR3 protein: CASSLEGVTYNEQFF
CDR3 DNA: TGTGCCAGCAGCTTGGAGGGGGTTACCTACAATGAGCAGTTCTTC
J gene: TRBJ2-1
D gene: -
clone size: -
V gene: TRBV5-5

CDR3 protein: CASRNGQGGSYEQYF
CDR3 DNA: TGCGCCAGCAGAAACGGCCAAGGGGGCTCCTACGAGCAGTACTTC
J gene: TRBJ2-7
D gene: -
clone size: -
V gene: TRBV5-1

CDR3 protein: CAISDRRGEESPLHF
CDR3 DNA: TGTGCCATCAGTGATAGGAGAGGGGAGGAATCACCCCTCCACTTT
J gene: TRBJ1-6
D gene: -
clone size: -
V gene: TRBV10-3

CDR3 protein: CASSKQGYTEAFF
CDR3 DNA: TGTGCCAGCAGTAAACAGGGCTACACTGAAGCTTTCTTT
J gene: TRBJ1-1
D gene: -
clone size: few
V gene: TRBV28

CDR3 protein: CASSLDRPYYEQYF
CDR3 DNA: TGTGCCAGCAGTCTAGACAGGCCCTACTACGAGCAGTACTTC
J gene: TRBJ2-7
D gene: -
clone size: -
V gene: TRBV6-5

CDR3 protein: CASSPQGSTEAFF
CDR3 DNA: TGTGCCAGCAGTCCACAGGGAAGCACTGAAGCTTTCTTT
J gene: TRBJ1-1
D gene: -
clone size: -
V gene: TRBV6-1

CDR3 protein: CASSSSYEQYF
CDR3 DNA: TGTGCCAGCAGTTCATCCTACGAGCAGTACTTC
J gene: TRBJ2-7
D gene: -
clone size: -
V gene: TRBV12-3/TRBV12-4

CDR3 protein: CAISDDQDVPASRDEQFF
CDR3 DNA: TGTGCCATCAGTGATGACCAGGATGTACCGGCTAGCAGAGATGAGCAGTTCTTC
J gene: TRBJ2-1
D gene: -
clone size: few
V gene: TRBV10-3

CDR3 protein: CAIRDRELSYGYTF
CDR3 DNA: TGTGCCATCCGGGACAGGGAGTTGTCCTATGGCTACACCTTC
J gene: TRBJ1-2
D gene: TRBD1
clone size: -
V gene: TRBV10-3

CDR3 protein: CASSPRAGEGAFF
CDR3 DNA: TGTGCCAGCTCACCCCGAGCGGGGGAAGGAGCTTTCTTT
J gene: TRBJ1-1
D gene: -
clone size: once
V gene: TRBV18

CDR3 protein: CASSVAPTGMDGYTF
CDR3 DNA: TGTGCCAGCAGCGTAGCCCCGACAGGGATGGACGGCTACACCTTC
J gene: TRBJ1-2
D gene: TRBD1
clone size: -
V gene: TRBV9

CDR3 protein: CASSRPGLAVTGELFF
CDR3 DNA: TGTGCCAGCAGCAGACCGGGACTAGCGGTGACCGGGGAGCTGTTTTTT
J gene: TRBJ2-2
D gene: TRBD2
clone size: -
V gene: TRBV5-4

CDR3 protein: CASSVGGGSYNEQFF
CDR3 DNA: TGTGCCAGCAGCGTTGGCGGGGGGTCCTACAATGAGCAGTTCTTC
J gene: TRBJ2-1
D gene: TRBD2
clone size: -
V gene: TRBV9

CDR3 protein: CASSLVRERGGELFF
CDR3 DNA: TGCGCCAGCAGCTTGGTCCGGGAACGCGGCGGGGAGCTGTTTTTT
J gene: TRBJ2-2
D gene: -
clone size: -
V gene: TRBV5-1

CDR3 protein: CASSSSPGTGGSLEQFF
CDR3 DNA: TGTGCCAGCAGCTCTTCCCCAGGGACAGGGGGTTCTCTTGAGCAGTTCTTC
J gene: TRBJ2-1
D gene: TRBD1
clone size: -
V gene: TRBV7-9

CDR3 protein: CASSDRAGGDTIYF
CDR3 DNA: TGTGCCAGCAGTGACAGGGCGGGGGGAGACACCATATATTTT
J gene: TRBJ1-3
D gene: -
clone size: -
V gene: TRBV6-1

CDR3 protein: CASSQQAFNEQFF
CDR3 DNA: TGCGCCAGCAGCCAACAAGCCTTCAATGAGCAGTTCTTC
J gene: TRBJ2-1
D gene: -
clone size: once
V gene: TRBV4-3

CDR3 protein: CASSLAQGPFDYGYTF
CDR3 DNA: TGTGCCAGCAGCTTAGCACAGGGACCCTTTGACTATGGCTACACCTTC
J gene: TRBJ1-2
D gene: -
clone size: -
V gene: TRBV11-2